What follows are 27 T cell receptor beta chains derived from one specimen sequenced in a study of T cell repertoires in cytomegalovirus infection. TCRdb reanalysed the reads using MiXCR and keeps one entry per CDR3 protein. The sample yields under 300,000 distinct CDR3 sequences, approximately 15% seen once. Sequencing was performed on CD8+ T cells from PBMCs. The receptors originated from a human donor in good health (CMV status not recorded). Some clones in this sample may be carry-over from other donors' samples.

This clonotype has only a few counts. This chain uses TRBV6-1 with TRBJ1-5; no clear D gene. This CDR3 has 14 amino acids. Between the trimmed V and J ends, which lost 2 bases and 4 bases, there was a span of 9 bases. Germline V gene sequence: CDR1 MNHNS, CDR2 SASEGT. CDR3 region: CASSETTENQPQHF. The CDR3 nucleotides are TGTGCCAGCAGTGAAACTACAGAGAATCAGCCCCAGCATTTT.

As regards this clonotype: This may stem from a read error, because a much larger clone lies one nucleotide away. The CDR3 sequence is CASSYGAAYEQFF. In DNA form, the CDR3 reads TGTGCCAGCAGCTATGGCGCGGCGTATGAGCAGTTCTTC. V and J are TRBV7-9 and TRBJ2-1; the D is unclear. The CDR3 loop spans 13 amino acids. The germline V gene has CDR1 SEHNR and CDR2 FQNEAQ (reference sequence). V was trimmed by 4 bases and J by 8 bases, leaving 12 bases between them.

V usage is TRBV13 and J usage is TRBJ2-7; 9 bases are shared with TRBD1. V shed 5 bases and J 3 bases; nucleotides not matched to a gene: 2. Per the germline V gene, CDR1 is PRHDT and CDR2 is FYEKMQ (reference sequence). The CDR3 runs 13 residues. CDR3 sequence reads: CASSGTGNYEQYF. The CDR3 nucleotides read TGTGCCAGCAGCGGGACAGGGAACTACGAGCAGTACTTC.

This clonotype was detected ten times or more. V is TRBV11-2 and J is TRBJ2-3; 8 nucleotides match TRBD1. V dropped 5 bases and J dropped 3; count of bases not matched to a gene: 4. CDR1 is SGHAT, CDR2 FQNNGV, per germline. This CDR3 comprises 14 residues. The CDR3 coding sequence is TGTGCCAGCAGCCTACGACAGGGGACAGATACGCAGTATTTT. Residues: CASSLRQGTDTQYF.

Worth noting for this clonotype: Just one base apart from a much larger clone, this may be a read error. V is TRBV7-6 and J is TRBJ2-3; possible D gene TRBD1, 5 bases. The CDR3 consists of 15 residues. Between the trimmed V and J ends, which lost 2 bases and 2 bases, there was a span of 11 bases. Germline V CDR1 and CDR2: SGHVS, FNYEAQ. The CDR3 region has the DNA TGTGCCAGCAGCTTAATCAGGGCGGACACAGATACGCAGTATTTT. Protein: CASSLIRADTDTQYF.

This sequence joins TRBV20-1 and TRBJ2-1; 8 bases align to TRBD1. The V and J ends lost 5 bases and 3 bases, in that order; junction bases with no gene match: 3. Germline V gives CDR1 DFQATT, CDR2 SNEGSKA (reference sequence). The CDR3 length is 13 residues. The CDR3 here is CSASGTGYNEQFF. In nucleotides, the CDR3 is TGCAGTGCTTCCGGGACAGGCTACAATGAGCAGTTCTTC.

V usage is TRBV4-2 and J usage is TRBJ2-7; TRBD2 might be the D (6 bases). The V gene's germline CDR1 is LGHNA and CDR2 YNFKEQ. The CDR3 loop spans 13 amino acids. V was cut by 1 base and J by 6 bases, with 10 bases left in between. The CDR3 DNA reads as TGTGCCAGCAGCCAAGGAGGAGGGACCGAGCAGTACTTC. This gives the protein CASSQGGGTEQYF.

The J gene is TRBJ2-6, the V gene TRBV7-6, with D perhaps TRBD1 or TRBD2 (5 bases each). The CDR3 has 16 amino acids. Deletions cut 1 base from V and 4 bases from J, with 11 bases between. Germline CDR1 SGHVS, CDR2 FNYEAQ. The DNA for the CDR3 is TGTGCCAGCAGCTTAGGGGGACCCATGGGGGCCAACGTCCTGACTTTC. Amino acids: CASSLGGPMGANVLTF. The full variable domain, with the rest looked up from reference TRBV7-6 and TRBJ2-6, is GAGVSQSPRYKVTKRGQDVALRCDPISGHVSLYWYRQALGQGPEFLTYFNYEAQQDKSGLPNDRFSAERPEGSISTLTIQRTEQRDSAMYRCASSLGGPMGANVLTFGAGSRLTVL.

At least ten counts were recorded for this clonotype. CDR3 protein: CASSLGDSPNSPLHF. CDR3 nucleotides: TGTGCCAGCAGCTTAGGGGACAGCCCTAATTCACCCCTCCACTTT. This sequence joins TRBV7-2 and TRBJ1-6; 7 positions agree with TRBD1. The germline V gene has CDR1 SGHTA and CDR2 FQGNSA. This CDR3 has 15 amino acids. J was trimmed by 6 bases and V by 1 base; bases with no gene match: 3.

This chain uses TRBV6-5 with TRBJ2-1, with D perhaps TRBD1 (6 bases). Germline-derived CDR1 and CDR2 are MNHEY and SVGAGI. CDR3 size: 14 residues. Trimming took 2 bases from V and 10 from J, leaving 15 bases between them. CDR3 residues: CASSYGGHSREQFF. DNA for the CDR3: TGTGCCAGCAGTTACGGGGGACATTCGAGGGAGCAGTTCTTC.

Ten or more counts support this clonotype. The J gene is TRBJ2-7, the V gene TRBV7-2; TRBD2 aligns across 8 bases. Germline lookup yields CDR1 SGHTA and CDR2 FQGNSA. The CDR3 contains 15 residues. V lost 1 base, J lost 1 base, and 3 bases stayed unmatched. The CDR3 reads CASSLVAGGSYEQYF. CDR3 bases: TGTGCCAGCAGCTTAGTGGCGGGGGGTTCCTACGAGCAGTACTTC.

On this clonotype itself: A much larger clone lies one base from this, so it may be a read error. The V and J genes are TRBV7-8 and TRBJ1-5; no firm D call. There are 13 residues in the CDR3. Looked up from germline, CDR1 is SGHVS and CDR2 is FQNEAQ. The CDR3 reads CAGSLADNQPQHF. The DNA for the CDR3 is TGTGCCGGCAGCTTGGCCGACAATCAGCCCCAGCATTTT.

This clonotype was seen a few times. This chain links TRBV5-1 with TRBJ2-1; no firm D call. The V gene's germline CDR1 is SGHRS and CDR2 YFSETQ. The CDR3 sequence is 18 residues long. Trimming stripped 0 bases from V and 3 bases from J, with 19 bases between. CDR3 region: CASSLGSLEPPSYNEQFF. The DNA of the CDR3 is TGCGCCAGCAGCTTGGGGTCCCTCGAACCTCCAAGCTACAATGAGCAGTTCTTC. The full variable domain, in which reference TRBV5-1 and TRBJ2-1 provide the parts outside the CDR3, is KAGVTQTPRYLIKTRGQQVTLSCSPISGHRSVSWYQQTPGQGLQFLFEYFSETQRNKGNFPGRFSGRQFSNSRSEMNVSTLELGDSALYLCASSLGSLEPPSYNEQFFGPGTRLTVL.

At least ten counts were recorded for this clonotype. CDR3: CASPSSNYGYTF. CDR3 bases: TGTGCCAGCCCGTCCTCTAACTATGGCTACACCTTC. The chain recombines TRBV6-8 with TRBJ1-2; D is unclear. V lost 8 bases to trimming and J lost 0 bases, with 7 bases between them. The CDR3 spans 12 residues. CDR1 MNHGY and CDR2 SAAAGT come from the germline V gene.

This clonotype has at least ten counts. The chain links TRBV12-3 or TRBV12-4 to TRBJ1-1; 8 bases match TRBD1. CDR3 length equals 12 residues. After removal of 5 bases from V and 6 bases from J, the junction contained 2 bases not matched to a gene. DNA of the CDR3: TGTGCCAGCAGTACAGGGGGATCTGAAGCTTTCTTT. Amino acid sequence: CASSTGGSEAFF.

V and J are TRBV29-1 and TRBJ2-7; 8 bases line up with TRBD1. The CDR3 totals 13 residues. Germline V gene sequence: CDR1 SQVTM, CDR2 ANQGSEA. The ends lost 2 bases at V and 6 bases at J; junction bases unmatched: 6. CDR3 in DNA: TGCAGCGTTGAACAGGGGGCGCGGGGCGAGCAGTACTTC. The encoded protein is CSVEQGARGEQYF.

This sequence joins TRBV9 and TRBJ1-2, with D maybe TRBD1 (5 bases). Germline CDR1 is SGDLS and CDR2 is YYNGEE. The CDR3 length is 13 residues. Between the trimmed V and J ends, which lost 0 bases and 7 bases, there was a span of 10 bases. Here the CDR3 reads CASSVAQGRGYTF. For the CDR3, the DNA is TGTGCCAGCAGCGTAGCCCAGGGCCGTGGCTACACCTTC.

The table lists this clonotype with many counts. The J gene is TRBJ1-4, the V gene TRBV7-6; TRBD1 aligns across 7 bases. This CDR3 spans 15 amino acids. Germline V gene sequence: CDR1 SGHVS, CDR2 FNYEAQ. After removal of 3 bases from V and 5 bases from J, the junction contained 6 bases not matched to a gene. In nucleotides, the CDR3 is TGTGCCAGCAGCTTGGAAGGGACAGAGAATGAAAAACTGTTTTTT. Translated, it gives CASSLEGTENEKLFF.

This clonotype appeared a few times. The chain links TRBV25-1 to TRBJ2-1; D unresolved. CDR3 length: 16 amino acids. From germline, CDR1 is MGHDK and CDR2 SYGVNS. The ends were cut back, 5 bases at V and 3 bases at J, with 17 bases in the middle. For the CDR3, the DNA is TGTGCCAGCAGTCCAAATACACCGTTTCTCTACAATGAGCAGTTCTTC. It specifies CASSPNTPFLYNEQFF. Filled out from reference TRBV25-1 and TRBJ2-1, the complete variable domain reads EADIYQTPRYLVIGTGKKITLECSQTMGHDKMYWYQQDPGMELHLIHYSYGVNSTEKGDLSSESTVSRIRTEHFPLTLESARPSHTSQYLCASSPNTPFLYNEQFFGPGTRLTVL.

This clonotype came up many times. The chain joins TRBV7-9 to TRBJ2-7; D may match TRBD1 or TRBD2 (5 bases each). V lost 5 bases, J lost 2 bases, and 10 bases lay in between. The germline V gene encodes CDR1 SEHNR and CDR2 FQNEAQ (reference sequence). The CDR3 contains 13 residues. The CDR3 region is CASSGDVTYEQYF. CDR3 in DNA: TGTGCCAGCAGCGGGGACGTAACCTACGAGCAGTACTTC.

The sample holds many counts of this clonotype. This rearrangement joins TRBV6-2 or TRBV6-3 to TRBJ2-3; D may match TRBD1 or TRBD2 (5 bases each). The length of the CDR3 is 14 residues. Germline CDR1 MNHEY, CDR2 SVGEGT. The V end lost 6 bases, the J end lost 2 bases, and 12 bases lay between the germline ends. For the CDR3, the DNA is TGTGCCAGCAGGAGGGACGGGCCCACAGATACGCAGTATTTT. The encoded protein is CASRRDGPTDTQYF.

This chain uses TRBV7-4 with TRBJ2-3; 7 nucleotides align to TRBD2. The CDR3 extends over 14 amino acids. The germline V gene has CDR1 SGHVT and CDR2 SQSDAQ. J lost 11 bases, V lost 6 bases, and 14 bases had no gene match. CDR3 sequence reads: CASSLGGSGDEQYF. CDR3 nucleotide sequence: TGTGCCAGCAGTCTCGGGGGGAGCGGGGATGAGCAGTATTTT.

V is TRBV2 and J is TRBJ2-1; D is undetermined. With 5 bases removed from V and 2 bases from J, the gap between germline ends came to 7 bases. Germline V lookup: CDR1 SNHLY, CDR2 FYNNEI. This CDR3 is 13 amino acids long. The CDR3 DNA reads as TGTGCCAGCAGTAGCACACCCTACAATGAGCAGTTCTTC. Translation: CASSSTPYNEQFF. Full variable domain (rest looked up from reference TRBV2 and TRBJ2-1): EPEVTQTPSHQVTQMGQEVILRCVPISNHLYFYWYRQILGQKVEFLVSFYNNEISEKSEIFDDQFSVERPDGSNFTLKIRSTKLEDSAMYFCASSSTPYNEQFFGPGTRLTVL.

The chain recombines TRBV6-6 with TRBJ2-6; 7 nucleotides agree with TRBD1. Germline trimming cut 2 bases from V and 0 bases from J; bases unmatched to any gene: 4. This CDR3 spans 17 amino acids. CDR1 and CDR2 (germline): MNHNY, SVGAGI (reference sequence). CDR3 region: CASSYTQGSSGANVLTF. CDR3 nucleotides: TGTGCCAGCAGTTACACACAGGGGAGCTCTGGGGCCAACGTCCTGACTTTC.

V gene TRBV11-2 combines with J gene TRBJ2-1; 9 nucleotides line up with TRBD2. The germline gives CDR1 SGHAT, CDR2 FQNNGV. There are 16 residues in the CDR3. V shed 5 bases, J shed 3 bases, and the junction held 8 bases outside the gene matches. CDR3 sequence reads: CASSPWTSVGYNEQFF. The CDR3 bases are TGTGCCAGCAGCCCTTGGACTAGCGTAGGCTACAATGAGCAGTTCTTC.

This clonotype was seen a handful of times. V usage is TRBV2 and J usage is TRBJ2-1; the match to TRBD2 covers 7 bases. Germline lookup yields CDR1 SNHLY and CDR2 FYNNEI. The CDR3 contains 15 residues. V lost 1 base to trimming and J lost 3 bases; unmatched junction nucleotides: 3. The CDR3 loop is CASSEGGGFYNEQFF. The CDR3 nucleotides are TGTGCCAGCAGTGAAGGGGGGGGTTTCTACAATGAGCAGTTCTTC.

Only a few counts were recorded for this clonotype. This sequence joins TRBV27 and TRBJ2-1; D is possibly TRBD1 (6 bases). CDR1 and CDR2 from the germline V gene are MNHEY and SMNVEV (reference sequence). The CDR3 runs to 16 residues. Trimming cost V 5 bases and J 0 bases, with 14 bases left between them. CDR3 sequence reads: CASSPGQIRSYNEQFF. CDR3 bases: TGTGCCAGCAGTCCCGGACAGATCCGCTCCTACAATGAGCAGTTCTTC.